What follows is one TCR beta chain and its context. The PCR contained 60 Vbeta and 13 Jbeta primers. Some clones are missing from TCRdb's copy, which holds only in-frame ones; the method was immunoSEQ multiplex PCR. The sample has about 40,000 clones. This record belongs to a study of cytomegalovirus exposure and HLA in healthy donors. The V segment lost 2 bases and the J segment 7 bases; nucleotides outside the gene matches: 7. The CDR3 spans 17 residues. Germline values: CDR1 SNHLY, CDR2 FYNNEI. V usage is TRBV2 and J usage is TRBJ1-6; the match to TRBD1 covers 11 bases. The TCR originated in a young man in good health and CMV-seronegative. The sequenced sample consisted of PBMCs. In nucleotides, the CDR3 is TGTGCCAGCAGTGAAAGGACAGGGGGCATGGGGAATTCACCCCTCCACTTT. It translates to CASSERTGGMGNSPLHF.